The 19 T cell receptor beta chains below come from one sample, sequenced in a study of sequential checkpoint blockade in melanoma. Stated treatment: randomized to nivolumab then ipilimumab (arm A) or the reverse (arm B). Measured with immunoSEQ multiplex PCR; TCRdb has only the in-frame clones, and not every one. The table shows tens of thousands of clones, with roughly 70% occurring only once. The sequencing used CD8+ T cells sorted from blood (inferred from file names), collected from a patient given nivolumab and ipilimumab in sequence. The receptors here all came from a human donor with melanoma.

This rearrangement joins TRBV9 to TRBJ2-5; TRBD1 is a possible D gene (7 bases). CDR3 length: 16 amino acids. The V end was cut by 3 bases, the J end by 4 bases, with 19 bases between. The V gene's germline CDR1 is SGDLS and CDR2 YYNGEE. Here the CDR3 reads CASSAWDSYRGETQYF. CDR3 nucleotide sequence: TGTGCCAGCAGCGCCTGGGACTCCTACAGGGGAGAGACCCAGTACTTC.

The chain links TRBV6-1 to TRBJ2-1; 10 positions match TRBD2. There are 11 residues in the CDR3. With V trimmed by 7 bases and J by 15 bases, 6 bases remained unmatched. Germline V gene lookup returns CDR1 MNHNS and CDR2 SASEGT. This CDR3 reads CASISGGAGFF. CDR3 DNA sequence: TGTGCCAGCATCAGCGGGGGGGCCGGGTTCTTC.

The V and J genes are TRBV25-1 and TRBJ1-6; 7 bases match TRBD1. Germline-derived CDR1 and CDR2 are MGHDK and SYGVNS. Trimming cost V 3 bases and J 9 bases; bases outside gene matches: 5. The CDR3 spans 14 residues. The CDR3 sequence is CASSDGTEVSPLHF. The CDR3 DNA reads TGTGCCAGCAGTGACGGGACAGAGGTTTCACCCCTCCACTTT. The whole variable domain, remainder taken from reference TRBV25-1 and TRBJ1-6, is EADIYQTPRYLVIGTGKKITLECSQTMGHDKMYWYQQDPGMELHLIHYSYGVNSTEKGDLSSESTVSRIRTEHFPLTLESARPSHTSQYLCASSDGTEVSPLHFGNGTRLTVT.

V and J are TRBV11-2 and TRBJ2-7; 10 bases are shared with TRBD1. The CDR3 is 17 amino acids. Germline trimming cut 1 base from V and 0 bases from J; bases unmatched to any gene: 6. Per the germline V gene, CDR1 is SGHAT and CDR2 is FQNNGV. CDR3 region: CASSLGTGGGPSYEQYF. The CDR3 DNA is TGTGCCAGCAGCTTAGGGACAGGGGGTGGACCCTCCTACGAGCAGTACTTC.

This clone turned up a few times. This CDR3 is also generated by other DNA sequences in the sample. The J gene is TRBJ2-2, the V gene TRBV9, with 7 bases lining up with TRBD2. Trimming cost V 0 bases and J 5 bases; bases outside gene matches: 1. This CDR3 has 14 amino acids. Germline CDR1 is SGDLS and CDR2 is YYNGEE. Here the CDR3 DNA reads TGTGCCAGCAGCGTAGGGGGGGGAACCGGGGAGCTGTTTTTT. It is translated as CASSVGGGTGELFF.

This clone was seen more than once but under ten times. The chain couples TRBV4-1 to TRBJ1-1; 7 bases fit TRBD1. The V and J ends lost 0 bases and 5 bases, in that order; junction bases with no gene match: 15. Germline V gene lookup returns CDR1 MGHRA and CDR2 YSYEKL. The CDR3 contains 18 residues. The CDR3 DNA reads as TGCGCCAGCAGCCAAGATGGTTCGTCAGCAGGCAGGGGGACTGAAGCTTTCTTT. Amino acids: CASSQDGSSAGRGTEAFF.

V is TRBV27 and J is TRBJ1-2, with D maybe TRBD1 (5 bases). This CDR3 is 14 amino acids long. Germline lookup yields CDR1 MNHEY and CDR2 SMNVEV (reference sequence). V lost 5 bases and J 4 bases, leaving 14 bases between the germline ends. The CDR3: CASSAAAGFYGYTF. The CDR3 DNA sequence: TGTGCCAGCAGTGCGGCGGCAGGGTTCTATGGCTACACCTTC.

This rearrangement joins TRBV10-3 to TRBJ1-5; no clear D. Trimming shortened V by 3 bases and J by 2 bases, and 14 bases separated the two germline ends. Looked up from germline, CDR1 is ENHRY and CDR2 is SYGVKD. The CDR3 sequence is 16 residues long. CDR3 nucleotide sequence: TGTGCCATCAGTGAAGGAGGGTTTACTGGCAATCAGCCCCAGCATTTT. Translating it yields CAISEGGFTGNQPQHF.

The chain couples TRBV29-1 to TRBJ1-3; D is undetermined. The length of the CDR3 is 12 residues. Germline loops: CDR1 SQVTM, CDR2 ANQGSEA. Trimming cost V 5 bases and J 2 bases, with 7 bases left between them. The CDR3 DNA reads TGCAGCGTTTCAGGAACTGGAAACACCATATATTTT. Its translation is CSVSGTGNTIYF.

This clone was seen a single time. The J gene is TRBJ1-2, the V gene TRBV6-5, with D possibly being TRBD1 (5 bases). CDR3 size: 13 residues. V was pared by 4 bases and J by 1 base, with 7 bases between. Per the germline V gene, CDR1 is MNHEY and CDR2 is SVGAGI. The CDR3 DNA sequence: TGTGCCAGCAGTTCGGGGGTTAACTATGGCTACACCTTC. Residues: CASSSGVNYGYTF.

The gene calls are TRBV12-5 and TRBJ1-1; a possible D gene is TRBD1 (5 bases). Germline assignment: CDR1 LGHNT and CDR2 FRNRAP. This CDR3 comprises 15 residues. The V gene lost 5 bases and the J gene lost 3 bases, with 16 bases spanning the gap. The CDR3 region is CASGETGLGDTEAFF. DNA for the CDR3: TGTGCTAGTGGTGAAACAGGTCTTGGGGACACTGAAGCTTTCTTT.

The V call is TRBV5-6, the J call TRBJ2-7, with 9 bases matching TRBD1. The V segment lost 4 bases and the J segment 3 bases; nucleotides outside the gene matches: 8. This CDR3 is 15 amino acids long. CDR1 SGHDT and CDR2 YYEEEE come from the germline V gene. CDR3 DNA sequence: TGTGCCAGCAGCGCGTCCGGGACAGGGTACTACGAGCAGTACTTC. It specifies CASSASGTGYYEQYF.

CDR3 amino acids: CASEGQGSNEQFF. CDR3 sequence (DNA): TGTGCCAGCGAGGGACAGGGGTCGAATGAGCAGTTCTTC. The chain recombines TRBV11-2 with TRBJ2-1; 10 positions agree with TRBD1. Germline CDR1 is SGHAT and CDR2 is FQNNGV. The CDR3 runs 13 residues. Losses at the gene ends were 8 bases for V and 7 bases for J; bases not matched to a gene: 5. Based on the CDR3 plus reference TRBV11-2 and TRBJ2-1, the full variable domain is EAGVAQSPRYKIIEKRQSVAFWCNPISGHATLYWYQQILGQGPKLLIQFQNNGVVDDSQLPKDRFSAERLKGVDSTLKIQPAKLEDSAVYLCASEGQGSNEQFFGPGTRLTVL.

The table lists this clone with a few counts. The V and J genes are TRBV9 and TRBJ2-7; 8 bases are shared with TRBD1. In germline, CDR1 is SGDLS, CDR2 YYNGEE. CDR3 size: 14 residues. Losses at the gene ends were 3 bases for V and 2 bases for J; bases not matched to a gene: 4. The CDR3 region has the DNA TGTGCCAGCAGCGAGGGGACAGGAACCTACGAGCAGTACTTC. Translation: CASSEGTGTYEQYF.

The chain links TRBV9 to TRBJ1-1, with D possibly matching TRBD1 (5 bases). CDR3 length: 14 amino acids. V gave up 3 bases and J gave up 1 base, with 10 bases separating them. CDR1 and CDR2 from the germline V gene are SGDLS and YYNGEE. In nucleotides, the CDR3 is TGTGCCAGCAGCGCCGTCGGGGGGAACACTGAAGCTTTCTTT. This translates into CASSAVGGNTEAFF.

The CDR3 nucleotides read TGCAGCGTTCGTACTAGCGGGGGATACAATGAGCAGTTCTTC. It codes for CSVRTSGGYNEQFF. This sequence joins TRBV29-1 and TRBJ2-1; TRBD2 aligns across 11 bases. Germline assignment: CDR1 SQVTM and CDR2 ANQGSEA. The CDR3 contains 14 residues. V trimming: 5 bases; J trimming: 4 bases; junction bases outside the gene matches: 4.

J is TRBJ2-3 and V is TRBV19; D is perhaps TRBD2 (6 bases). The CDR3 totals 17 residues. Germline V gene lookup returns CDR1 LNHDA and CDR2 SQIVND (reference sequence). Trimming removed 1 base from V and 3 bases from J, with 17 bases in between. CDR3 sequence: CASSIVVGEVITDTQYF. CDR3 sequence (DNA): TGTGCCAGTAGTATAGTTGTGGGGGAGGTCATAACAGATACGCAGTATTTT.

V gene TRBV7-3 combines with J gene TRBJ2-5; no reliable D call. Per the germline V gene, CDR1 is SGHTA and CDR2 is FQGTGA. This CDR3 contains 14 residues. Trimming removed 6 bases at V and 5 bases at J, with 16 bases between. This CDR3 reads CASSPSGGLETQYF. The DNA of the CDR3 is TGTGCCAGCAGTCCGTCGGGTGGTCTCGAGACCCAGTACTTC.

This chain's CDR3 is CASSGGRNNEQFF. CDR3 nucleotide sequence: TGTGCCAGCAGCGGGGGGCGAAACAATGAGCAGTTCTTC. The chain carries TRBV9 and TRBJ2-1, with a possible D match to TRBD1 (6 bases). CDR3 length: 13 amino acids. Trimming left V 3 bases short and J 5 bases short, with 9 bases between. The germline gives CDR1 SGDLS, CDR2 YYNGEE.